This T cell receptor (beta chain) stems from a study of PD-L1 blockade in urothelial cancer. CDR1 is SQVTM, CDR2 ANQGSEA, per germline. V lost 3 bases and J 12 bases, leaving 15 bases between the germline ends. The CDR3 runs to 12 residues. Described time point: pretreatment peripheral blood. Repertoires were generated with immunoSEQ multiplex PCR, while TCRdb's copy carries only in-frame clones and drops some. The profile shows tens of thousands of clones, about 75% of them singletons. The chain carries TRBV29-1 and TRBJ2-1; possibly TRBD1 for D (6 bases). The material sequenced was PBMCs, taken around atezolizumab (anti-PD-L1) treatment. The receptor comes from a man aged 70 or older with urothelial cancer. The CDR3 DNA reads as TGCAGCGTTGATGGGACGCTGGACAGGCAGTTCTTC. It codes for CSVDGTLDRQFF.